Below, 12 T cell receptor beta chains from the same sample are listed, as sequenced in a study of PD-1 blockade in classical Hodgkin lymphoma. Assay used: immunoSEQ multiplex PCR; TCRdb lists only in-frame clones, some missing. Of approximately 57,000 clones in the sample, approximately 90% were seen once. Relapses following autologous stem cell transplantation were seen in all patients, with brentuximab vedotin exposure varying. The source material was peripheral blood mononuclear cells (PBMCs), sampled before the second cycle of nivolumab. The source is a human donor with classical Hodgkin lymphoma.

Here the CDR3 DNA reads TGTGCCAGCAAAAAAAGGGGGGGGACAGGCGAAAAACTGTTTTTT. It encodes CASKKRGGTGEKLFF. The V call is TRBV27, the J call TRBJ1-4, with 8 bases that match TRBD1. Trimming at V came to 7 bases and at J to 8 bases, leaving 12 bases not matched to a gene. Germline V gene lookup returns CDR1 MNHEY and CDR2 SMNVEV (reference sequence). This CDR3 spans 15 amino acids.

The gene calls are TRBV6-5 and TRBJ1-1, with D possibly being TRBD1 (6 bases). Germline V CDR1 and CDR2: MNHEY, SVGAGI. The CDR3 has 15 residues. The V end lost 0 bases, the J end lost 5 bases, and 13 bases lay between the germline ends. This chain's CDR3 is CASSYSTGALTEAFF. The CDR3 DNA follows: TGTGCCAGCAGTTACTCGACGGGGGCCCTTACTGAAGCTTTCTTT.

V usage is TRBV30 and J usage is TRBJ1-5, with a weak D call TRBD1 (5 bases). CDR1 is GTSNPN and CDR2 is SVGIG in the germline V gene (reference sequence). This CDR3 spans 13 amino acids. Trimming took off 0 bases at V and 6 bases at J, with 9 bases between the two ends. The CDR3 reads CAWSVPGGQPQHF. The CDR3 bases are TGTGCCTGGAGTGTACCTGGGGGTCAGCCCCAGCATTTT.

The chain is built from TRBV27 and TRBJ2-4; 10 positions agree with TRBD2. The germline gives CDR1 MNHEY, CDR2 SMNVEV (reference sequence). Losses at the gene ends were 6 bases for V and 2 bases for J; bases not matched to a gene: 19. The CDR3 totals 20 residues. CDR3 DNA: TGTGCCAGCAGCCCCCTCCCGCGTAGCGGGAGGTTGGGTTCCAAAAACATTCAGTACTTC. Protein sequence: CASSPLPRSGRLGSKNIQYF.

The chain joins TRBV5-5 to TRBJ2-3; no definite D call. Germline V gene data show CDR1 as SGHKS and CDR2 as YYEKEE (reference sequence). The V end was cut by 4 bases, the J end by 0 bases, with 3 bases between. The CDR3 has 12 amino acids. CDR3 DNA: TGTGCCAGCAGCGAAAGCACAGATACGCAGTATTTT. Encoded protein: CASSESTDTQYF.

V and J are TRBV30 and TRBJ2-1; a possible D gene is TRBD2 (5 bases). CDR3 length: 13 amino acids. CDR1 and CDR2 (germline): GTSNPN, SVGIG (reference sequence). Trimming cost V 2 bases and J 2 bases, with 7 bases left between them. The chain's CDR3 is CAWSTLAYNEQFF. CDR3 in DNA: TGTGCCTGGAGTACACTAGCCTACAATGAGCAGTTCTTC.

The chain carries TRBV14 and TRBJ1-2; D gene uncertain. There are 14 residues in the CDR3. From germline, CDR1 is SGHDN and CDR2 FVKESK. The ends were cut back, 6 bases at V and 1 base at J, with 12 bases in the middle. CDR3 nucleotides: TGTGCCAGCAGTCCAGGACGGAGTAACTATGGCTACACCTTC. Encoded protein: CASSPGRSNYGYTF. Full variable domain (rest looked up from reference TRBV14 and TRBJ1-2): EAGVTQFPSHSVIEKGQTVTLRCDPISGHDNLYWYRRVMGKEIKFLLHFVKESKQDESGMPNNRFLAERTGGTYSTLKVQPAELEDSGVYFCASSPGRSNYGYTFGSGTRLTVV.

The chain joins TRBV28 to TRBJ1-2; 10 bases match TRBD1. The CDR3 loop spans 14 amino acids. Losses at the gene ends were 5 bases for V and 5 bases for J; bases not matched to a gene: 5. The V gene's germline CDR1 is MDHEN and CDR2 SYDVKM. The CDR3 DNA is TGTGCCAGCAGTCGGACAGGGGGGTATTATGGCTACACCTTC. This codes for CASSRTGGYYGYTF.

The chain employs TRBV14 and TRBJ1-1; D gene uncertain. CDR1 and CDR2 from the germline V gene are SGHDN and FVKESK. CDR3 length equals 13 residues. V shed 2 bases and J shed 6 bases, with 10 bases lying between them. The CDR3 DNA follows: TGTGCCAGCAGCCAATATAGGAGCGCTGAAGCTTTCTTT. It yields the protein CASSQYRSAEAFF.

The chain has TRBV2 and TRBJ1-5; D not resolved. CDR1 SNHLY and CDR2 FYNNEI come from the germline V gene. The CDR3 spans 18 residues. Trimming shortened V by 2 bases and J by 2 bases, and 19 bases separated the two germline ends. The CDR3: CASSEPPRSWAGNQPQHF. CDR3 DNA sequence: TGTGCCAGCAGTGAACCCCCCCGGTCCTGGGCGGGCAATCAGCCCCAGCATTTT.

By sample share, this clone is medium-sized (0.01 to 0.1%). The chain couples TRBV27 to TRBJ2-3; 7 nucleotides agree with TRBD2. This CDR3 is 16 amino acids long. V was clipped by 2 bases and J by 2 bases; unmatched bases: 7. CDR1 is MNHEY and CDR2 is SMNVEV in the germline V gene (reference sequence). In nucleotides, the CDR3 is TGTGCCAGCAGTTTAAACTTGGGGGGGGTCACAGATACGCAGTATTTT. It codes for CASSLNLGGVTDTQYF.

The V gene is TRBV18, the J gene TRBJ2-5; weak D call: TRBD1 (6 bases). V lost 2 bases and J lost 3, with 10 bases in between. The CDR3 consists of 14 residues. Germline V gives CDR1 KGHSH, CDR2 LQKENI. The CDR3 nucleotides are TGTGCCAGCTCACCATCAGCAGGGGAAGAGACCCAGTACTTC. Amino acids: CASSPSAGEETQYF.